This T cell receptor (beta chain) was observed in a study of T cell clonotyping in hematopoietic cell transplantation (dated by TCRdb to 2020 to 2023). For context, the study as a whole: Recipient samples taken before transplant were collected after cytoreduction. Patients were recruited between late 2015 and January 2017 and followed until late 2020 or death. In the study, around 130 blood samples were gathered from 30 to 40 consecutive transplant recipients and their related donors.

The immunoSEQ assay, a bias-controlled multiplex PCR with V- and J-specific primers, was used to amplify TCR beta CDR3 regions from genomic DNA. In a second PCR step, a proprietary barcode and Illumina adapter sequences were attached to the CDR3 amplicons. CDR3 libraries were sequenced on an Illumina MiSeq instrument. The study's own analysis went as follows. Export and quality control were done with immunoSEQ Analyzer 3.0, while downstream analyses used R Bioconductor and Immunarch. Only productive rearrangements within the normalized downsampled data set were used in the calculation of repertoire metrics. In the normalized cohort, a clonotype counted as pathologically expanded if the clonotype was larger than 5 templates. The Inverse Simpson Index was used to measure repertoire diversity. To capture all clonotypes, CMV-specificity analyses were performed on the non-normalized data set. Entries here come from immuneACCESS through TCRdb and include only in-frame sequences with V and J called. Some clones fail to appear in such tables; in the studies checked, an unresolved V gene covers under half of the shortfall, and the cause of the remainder is unknown. D and trimming were read from the DNA, whereas the V and J calls and clone size are those reported in that table. The sample includes approximately 3,100 clones, with more than 90% observed a single time. Of the sample, approximately 1.7% falls within the top ten clones.

This specimen's time point label, per the study, means: recipient sample about 28 days before transplant, after cytoreduction. Recipient blood was collected about 28 days before transplant and at days 30, 100 and 180 after transplant. Using Nuclei Lysis Solution, genomic DNA was extracted from unfractionated peripheral blood mononuclear cells that were either fresh or cryopreserved. The germline V gene (reference sequence) supplies CDR1 LNHDA and CDR2 SQIVND. Including cysteine and phenylalanine, the CDR3 has 15 amino acids. Only the CDR3 DNA is retained, 45 bases long and in frame from the first base. The V end gives up 6 bases and the J end 7 bases, leaving 8 bases in the junction not matched to a gene. As to this clone: Its binding antigen is unknown. Base-call qualities are not available, and no considerably larger clone is one nucleotide away.

What the work shows at the level of the full study, not this receptor alone: A decrease in recipient TCR diversity was observed after transplant, and a progressive increase in pathologically expanded clonotypes was seen from day 30 to day 180. Recipient repertoires showed only a small fraction of overlap with donor repertoires, and over 97% appeared de novo at the given depth. Sample size was limited, and cells were not sorted, so CD4 and CD8 repertoire contributions could not be separated. Broader TCR repertoire diversity after transplant was predicted by Inverse Simpson Index values from donors and from recipients before transplant.

The source of this sequence is a woman aged 45-65 years with chronic myeloid leukemia. Some clones in this sample may be carry-over from other donors' samples. Sample: peripheral blood mononuclear cells, taken before stem cell transplant. This receptor chain uses TRBV19 and TRBJ2-7, with 14 junctional bases fitting TRBD2. In nucleotides, the sequence is TGTGCCAGTAGAGGGACTAGCGGGAGATCGCGAGAGCAGTACTTC. Translation gives CASRGTSGRSREQYF.